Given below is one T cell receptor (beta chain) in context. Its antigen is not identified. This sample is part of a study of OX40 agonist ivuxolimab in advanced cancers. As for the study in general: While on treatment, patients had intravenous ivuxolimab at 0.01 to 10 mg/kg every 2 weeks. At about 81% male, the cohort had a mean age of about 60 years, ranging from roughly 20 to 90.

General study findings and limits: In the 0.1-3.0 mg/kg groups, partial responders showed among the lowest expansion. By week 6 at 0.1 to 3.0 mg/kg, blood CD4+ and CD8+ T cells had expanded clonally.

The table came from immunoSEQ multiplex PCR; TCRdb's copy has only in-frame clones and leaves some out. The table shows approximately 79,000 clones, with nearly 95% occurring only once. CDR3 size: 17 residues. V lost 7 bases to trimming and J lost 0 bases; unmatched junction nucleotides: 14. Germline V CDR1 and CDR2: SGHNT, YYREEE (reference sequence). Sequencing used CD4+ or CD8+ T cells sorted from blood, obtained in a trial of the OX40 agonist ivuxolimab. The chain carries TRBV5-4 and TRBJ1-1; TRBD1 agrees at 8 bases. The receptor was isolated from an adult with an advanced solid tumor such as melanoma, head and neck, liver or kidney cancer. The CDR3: CASLGWQGASMNTEAFF. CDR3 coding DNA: TGTGCCAGCCTCGGTTGGCAGGGGGCCTCTATGAACACTGAAGCTTTCTTT.